These T cell receptor beta chains were read from a single sample in a study of CD8 T cells in Susac syndrome. TCRdb reanalysed the immunoSEQ multiplex PCR reads using MiXCR and keeps one entry per CDR3 protein. The sample includes about 120,000 distinct CDR3 sequences, about 95% seen only once; the top ten take 0.098%. Material for sequencing was CD4+ T cells from PBMCs. All receptors come from a human donor in good health. The CDR3 runs from the conserved cysteine through the conserved F or W. D genes are given only for firm matches. Expanded clones are given a class, and other clones once, few, many or no size at all.

V: TRBV30
J: TRBJ2-7
D: TRBD1
size: -
CDR3: CAWSVWGTGDTYEQYF
DNA: TGTGCCTGGAGTGTTTGGGGGACAGGGGACACCTACGAGCAGTACTTC

V: TRBV3-1
J: TRBJ2-1
D: -
size: -
CDR3: CASSQGGGPHNEQFF
DNA: TGTGCCAGCAGCCAAGGAGGGGGGCCCCACAATGAGCAGTTCTTC

V: TRBV9
J: TRBJ2-3
D: -
size: -
CDR3: CASEPLAWYDTDTQYF
DNA: TGTGCCAGCGAGCCACTAGCCTGGTACGATACAGATACGCAGTATTTT

V: TRBV19
J: TRBJ1-6
D: -
size: -
CDR3: CASSIQGNSPLHF
DNA: TGTGCCAGTAGTATACAGGGGAATTCACCCCTCCACTTT

V: TRBV5-1
J: TRBJ2-2
D: TRBD2
size: -
CDR3: CASSNSGTNTGELFF
DNA: TGCGCCAGCAGCAATAGCGGGACGAACACCGGGGAGCTGTTTTTT

V: TRBV29-1
J: TRBJ1-1
D: -
size: -
CDR3: CSVVRDLGNTEAFF
DNA: TGCAGCGTTGTCCGGGACCTGGGGAACACTGAAGCTTTCTTT

V: TRBV27
J: TRBJ2-2
D: -
size: -
CDR3: CASSYTATGELFF
DNA: TGTGCCAGCAGTTACACGGCCACCGGGGAGCTGTTTTTT

V: TRBV5-6
J: TRBJ2-3
D: TRBD2
size: -
CDR3: CASSLGSSGKSTDTQYF
DNA: TGTGCCAGCAGCTTGGGGTCTAGCGGGAAAAGCACAGATACGCAGTATTTT

V: TRBV2
J: TRBJ2-7
D: -
size: -
CDR3: CASRPTSTSYEQYF
DNA: TGTGCCAGCAGACCCACAAGTACCTCCTACGAGCAGTACTTC

V: TRBV4-2
J: TRBJ2-2
D: TRBD1
size: once
CDR3: CASSHEGTGANTGELFF
DNA: TGTGCCAGCAGCCATGAAGGGACAGGAGCGAACACCGGGGAGCTGTTTTTT

V: TRBV20-1
J: TRBJ2-3
D: TRBD1
size: -
CDR3: CSALEIGTGATPRTDTQYF
DNA: TGCAGTGCCCTAGAGATAGGGACAGGGGCGACCCCTAGGACAGATACGCAGTATTTT

V: TRBV12-3/TRBV12-4
J: TRBJ1-5
D: -
size: -
CDR3: CASSLGGDQPQHF
DNA: TGTGCCAGCAGTTTAGGGGGGGATCAGCCCCAGCATTTT

V: TRBV5-1
J: TRBJ2-7
D: TRBD1
size: -
CDR3: CASSLAPGQGEYEQYF
DNA: TGCGCCAGCAGCTTGGCCCCGGGACAGGGGGAATACGAGCAGTACTTC

V: TRBV29-1
J: TRBJ2-7
D: -
size: -
CDR3: CSAYSSYPYEQYF
DNA: TGCAGCGCGTACTCATCCTACCCCTACGAGCAGTACTTC

V: TRBV7-3
J: TRBJ2-3
D: TRBD2
size: -
CDR3: CASSQGLAGTDTQYF
DNA: TGTGCCAGCAGCCAAGGACTAGCGGGCACAGATACGCAGTATTTT

V: TRBV12-3/TRBV12-4
J: TRBJ1-2
D: -
size: -
CDR3: CASSYRVPDGYTF
DNA: TGTGCCAGCAGCTACAGGGTCCCGGATGGCTACACCTTC

V: TRBV12-3/TRBV12-4
J: TRBJ2-4
D: TRBD1
size: -
CDR3: CASSRTGEEGIQYF
DNA: TGTGCCAGCAGCCGGACAGGGGAGGAGGGCATTCAGTACTTC

V: TRBV19
J: TRBJ2-6
D: TRBD2
size: -
CDR3: CASSPRLAGFLRYSGANVLTF
DNA: TGTGCCAGTAGTCCCCGACTAGCGGGATTCCTGAGATACTCTGGGGCCAACGTCCTGACTTTC

V: TRBV7-9
J: TRBJ2-7
D: -
size: -
CDR3: CASSQKGSREQYF
DNA: TGTGCCAGCAGCCAAAAGGGGAGCCGGGAGCAGTACTTC

V: TRBV7-2
J: TRBJ2-5
D: -
size: once
CDR3: CASSPRRPGVGETQYF
DNA: TGTGCCAGCAGCCCTAGGCGGCCGGGAGTGGGGGAGACCCAGTACTTC

V: TRBV3-1
J: TRBJ1-1
D: TRBD1
size: -
CDR3: CASSPRDRLAEAFF
DNA: TGTGCCAGCAGCCCCCGGGACAGATTAGCTGAAGCTTTCTTT

V: TRBV7-8
J: TRBJ2-4
D: -
size: -
CDR3: CASSLPRRLAKNIQYF
DNA: TGTGCCAGCAGCTTACCTCGCAGGCTAGCCAAAAACATTCAGTACTTC

V: TRBV30
J: TRBJ2-5
D: -
size: -
CDR3: CAWSVVEETQYF
DNA: TGTGCCTGGAGTGTAGTTGAAGAGACCCAGTACTTC

V: TRBV5-5
J: TRBJ1-1
D: -
size: -
CDR3: CASSLVGDMNTEAFF
DNA: TGTGCCAGCAGCTTGGTTGGGGACATGAACACTGAAGCTTTCTTT

V: TRBV29-1
J: TRBJ2-3
D: TRBD2
size: -
CDR3: CSVEASGPAGVNTQYF
DNA: TGCAGCGTTGAGGCTAGCGGACCGGCGGGGGTGAATACGCAGTATTTT